The following is a T cell receptor beta chain sequence with its context. Its target antigen remains unknown. Base quality data are lacking; no much larger clone is found one base away. This record comes from a study of technical replicates of blood from a handful of donors (dated by TCRdb to 2015 to 2018). Receptor amplification or capture employed the immunoSEQ multiplex PCR assay. What TCRdb holds here is the immuneACCESS table cut down to in-frame rearrangements. Part of the clones is not present; checked against another copy, under half of the missing clones reflect an unresolved V gene, and the others are unexplained. Counted in this sample were around 76,000 clones; roughly nine tenths of them appeared once. The ten largest clones take up about 0.25% of the sample. CDR1 SEHNR and CDR2 FQNEAQ are derived from the germline V gene (reference sequence). Trimming takes 2 bases from V and 3 bases from J, and the germline ends sit 8 bases apart. The cysteine opens and the phenylalanine closes a CDR3 of 13 amino acids. This entry keeps only the CDR3 DNA: 39 bases, framed from base 1.

The specimen was T cells isolated from PBMCs. The receptor was isolated from a human donor in good health. Recombination linked TRBV7-9 to TRBJ2-7; the D gene cannot be named for sure. CDR3 region: CASSLLTGYEQYF. Here is the DNA: TGTGCCAGCAGCTTACTCACCGGCTACGAGCAGTACTTC.